This TCR beta chain was identified during a study of a mutant IDH1 vaccine in newly diagnosed glioma. Time point reported: baseline, week 1 (first vaccination visit). Treatment here: pre-vaccination baseline after standard-of-care therapy. Trimming took 8 bases from V and 2 from J, leaving 13 bases between them. This CDR3 region has 13 residues. Germline CDR1 is SNHLY and CDR2 is FYNNEI. The method was immunoSEQ multiplex PCR; TCRdb's version includes in-frame clones alone and lacks a portion of them. The sample has around 33,000 clones; over 60% are singletons. The J gene is TRBJ2-7, the V gene TRBV2; possible D gene TRBD2, 5 bases. The source was peripheral blood mononuclear cells (PBMCs), collected from a glioma patient treated with radiotherapy, temozolomide or both. The origin of this receptor is a man aged 50 to 59 with glioma. Some clones in this sample may be carry-over from other donors' samples. The CDR3 DNA is TGTGCCAGCTCGGGGAATGGTGCCTACGAGCAGTACTTC. It translates to CASSGNGAYEQYF.